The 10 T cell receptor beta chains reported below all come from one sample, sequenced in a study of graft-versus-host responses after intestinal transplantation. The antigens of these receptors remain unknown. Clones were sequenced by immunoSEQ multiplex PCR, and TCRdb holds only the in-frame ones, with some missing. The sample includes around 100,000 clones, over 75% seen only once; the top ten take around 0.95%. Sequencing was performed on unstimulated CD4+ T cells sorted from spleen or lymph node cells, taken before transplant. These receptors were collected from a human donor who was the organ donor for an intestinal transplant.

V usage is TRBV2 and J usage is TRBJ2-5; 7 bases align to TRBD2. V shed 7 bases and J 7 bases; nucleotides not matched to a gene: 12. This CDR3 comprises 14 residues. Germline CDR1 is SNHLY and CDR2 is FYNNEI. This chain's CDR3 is CASMSGLGLGTQYF. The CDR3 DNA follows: TGTGCCAGCATGTCAGGACTAGGCCTTGGGACCCAGTACTTC.

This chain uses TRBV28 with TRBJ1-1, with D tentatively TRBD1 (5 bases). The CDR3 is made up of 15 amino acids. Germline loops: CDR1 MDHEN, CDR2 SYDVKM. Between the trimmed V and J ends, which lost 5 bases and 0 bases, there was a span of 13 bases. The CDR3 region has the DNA TGTGCCAGCAGTCCCCCCGGGGGGATGAACACTGAAGCTTTCTTT. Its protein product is CASSPPGGMNTEAFF.

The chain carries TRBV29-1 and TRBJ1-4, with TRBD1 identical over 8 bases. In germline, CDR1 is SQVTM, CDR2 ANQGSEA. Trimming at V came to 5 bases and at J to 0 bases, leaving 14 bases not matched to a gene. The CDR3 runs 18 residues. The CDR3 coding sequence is TGCAGCGTTTTAAGTGGACAGGGCCCTTTTGCAACTAATGAAAAACTGTTTTTT. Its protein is CSVLSGQGPFATNEKLFF.

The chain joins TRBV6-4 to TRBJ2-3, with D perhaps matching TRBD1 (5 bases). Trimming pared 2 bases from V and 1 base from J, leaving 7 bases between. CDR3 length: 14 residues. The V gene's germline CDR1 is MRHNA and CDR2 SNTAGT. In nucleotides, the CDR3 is TGTGCCAGCAGTGACATAGGGGGCACAGATACGCAGTATTTT. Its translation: CASSDIGGTDTQYF.

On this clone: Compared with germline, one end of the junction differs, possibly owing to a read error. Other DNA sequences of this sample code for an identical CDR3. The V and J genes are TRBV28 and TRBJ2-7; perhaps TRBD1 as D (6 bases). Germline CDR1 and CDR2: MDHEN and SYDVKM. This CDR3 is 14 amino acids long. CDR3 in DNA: TGCGCCACCATAAGAGGGGGATTCTCCTACGAGCAGTACTTC. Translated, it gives CATIRGGFSYEQYF. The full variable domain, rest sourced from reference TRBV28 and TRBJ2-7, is DVKVTQSSRYLVKRTGEKVFLECVQDMDHENMFWYRQDPGLGLRLIYFSYDVKMKEKGDIPEGYSVSREKKERFSLILESASTNQTSMYLCATIRGGFSYEQYFGPGTRLTVT.

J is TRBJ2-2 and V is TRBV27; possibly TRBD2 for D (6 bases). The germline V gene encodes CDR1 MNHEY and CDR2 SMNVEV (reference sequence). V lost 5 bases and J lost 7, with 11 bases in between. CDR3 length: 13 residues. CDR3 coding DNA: TGTGCCAGCAGTCCGACTAGTAGCGGGGAGCTGTTTTTT. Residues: CASSPTSSGELFF.

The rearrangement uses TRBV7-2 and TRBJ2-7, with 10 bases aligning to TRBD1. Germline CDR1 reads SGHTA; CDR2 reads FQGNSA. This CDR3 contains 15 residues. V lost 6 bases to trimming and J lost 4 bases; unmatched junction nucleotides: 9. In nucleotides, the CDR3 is TGTGCCAGCAGTTCGGGACAGGGGTGGGTGTACGAGCAGTACTTC. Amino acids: CASSSGQGWVYEQYF.

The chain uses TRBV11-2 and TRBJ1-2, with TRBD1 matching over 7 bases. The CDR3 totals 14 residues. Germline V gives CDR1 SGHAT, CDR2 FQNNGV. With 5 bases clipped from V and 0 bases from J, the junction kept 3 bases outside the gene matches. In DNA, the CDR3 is TGTGCCAGCAGCGTGACAGGGCCTAACTATGGCTACACCTTC. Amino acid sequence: CASSVTGPNYGYTF.

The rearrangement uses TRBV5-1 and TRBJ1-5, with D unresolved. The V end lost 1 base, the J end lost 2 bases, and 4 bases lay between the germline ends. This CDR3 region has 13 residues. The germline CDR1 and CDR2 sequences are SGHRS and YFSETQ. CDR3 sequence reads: CASSLKGNQPQHF. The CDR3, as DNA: TGCGCCAGCAGCTTGAAGGGCAATCAGCCCCAGCATTTT.

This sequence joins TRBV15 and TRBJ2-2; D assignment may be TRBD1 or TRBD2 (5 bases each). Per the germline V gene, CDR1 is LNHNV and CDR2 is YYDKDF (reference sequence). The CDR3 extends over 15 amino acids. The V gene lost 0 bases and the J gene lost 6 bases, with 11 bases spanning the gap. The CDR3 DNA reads TGTGCCACCAGCAGAGAGGAAGGGACGTCCGGGGAGCTGTTTTTT. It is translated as CATSREEGTSGELFF.